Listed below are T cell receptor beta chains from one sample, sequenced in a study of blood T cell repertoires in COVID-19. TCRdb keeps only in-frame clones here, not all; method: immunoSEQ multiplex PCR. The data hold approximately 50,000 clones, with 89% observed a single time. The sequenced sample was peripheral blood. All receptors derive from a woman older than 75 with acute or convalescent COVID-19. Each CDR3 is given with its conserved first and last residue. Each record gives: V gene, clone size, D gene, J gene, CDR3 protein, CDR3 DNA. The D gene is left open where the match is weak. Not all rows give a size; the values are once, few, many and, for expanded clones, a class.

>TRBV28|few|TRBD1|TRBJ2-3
CASSYRGTVSDTQYF
TGTGCCAGCAGCTACAGGGGGACCGTGTCAGATACGCAGTATTTT
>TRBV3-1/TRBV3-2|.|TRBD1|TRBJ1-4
CASSQGQGAWDEKLFF
TGTGCCAGCAGCCAAGGGCAGGGGGCTTGGGATGAAAAACTGTTTTTT
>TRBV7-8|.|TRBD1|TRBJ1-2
CASSSHGTVANYGYTF
TGTGCCAGCAGCTCACATGGGACAGTAGCTAACTATGGCTACACCTTC
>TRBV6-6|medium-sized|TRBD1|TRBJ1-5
CASSDRGFQPQHF
TGTGCCAGCAGCGACAGGGGGTTTCAGCCCCAGCATTTT
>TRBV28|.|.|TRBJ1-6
CASSLRSSPLHF
TGTGCCAGCAGTTTAAGGAGTTCACCCCTCCACTTT
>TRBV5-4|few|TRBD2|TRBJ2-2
CASSNPAGGPTGELFF
TGTGCCAGCAGTAATCCTGCGGGGGGGCCCACCGGGGAGCTGTTTTTT
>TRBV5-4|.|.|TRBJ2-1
CASSLGVAGATQNEQFF
TGTGCCAGCAGCTTGGGAGTGGCGGGGGCGACCCAGAATGAGCAGTTCTTC
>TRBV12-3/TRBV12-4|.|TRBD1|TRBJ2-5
CASSLQGAETQYF
TGTGCCAGCAGTTTACAGGGGGCAGAGACCCAGTACTTC
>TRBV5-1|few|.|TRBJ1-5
CASSFDGFTNQPQHF
TGCGCCAGCAGCTTCGACGGGTTTACGAATCAGCCCCAGCATTTT
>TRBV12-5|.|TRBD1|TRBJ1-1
CASGSEKQGVTEAFF
TGTGCTAGTGGTTCAGAAAAACAGGGGGTGACTGAAGCTTTCTTT
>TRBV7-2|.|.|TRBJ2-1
CASSSRVVDNEQFF
TGTGCCAGCAGCTCCAGGGTTGTGGACAATGAGCAGTTCTTC
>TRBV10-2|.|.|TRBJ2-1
CASSESSFGGVNNEQFF
TGCGCCAGCAGTGAGTCATCATTCGGGGGAGTGAACAATGAGCAGTTCTTC
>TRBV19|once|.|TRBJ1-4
CARGPAGATNEKLFF
TGTGCCAGGGGCCCTGCGGGCGCGACTAATGAAAAACTGTTTTTT
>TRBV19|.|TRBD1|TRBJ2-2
CASSIFGTGDGELFF
TGTGCCAGTAGTATCTTCGGGACAGGGGACGGGGAGCTGTTTTTT
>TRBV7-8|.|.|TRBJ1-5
CASSQRHDGAQHF
TGTGCCAGCAGCCAGCGCCACGACGGGGCCCAGCATTTT
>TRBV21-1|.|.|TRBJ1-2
CASSKDGTPNYGYTF
TGTGCCAGCAGCAAAGATGGGACACCCAACTATGGCTACACCTTC
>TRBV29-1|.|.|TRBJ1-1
CSVDAGTEAFF
TGCAGCGTTGACGCGGGAACTGAAGCTTTCTTT
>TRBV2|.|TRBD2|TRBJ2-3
CASSVRLAGASTDTQYF
TGTGCCAGCAGTGTTCGACTAGCGGGGGCCAGCACAGATACGCAGTATTTT
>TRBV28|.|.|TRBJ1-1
CASSRGQNTEAFF
TGTGCCAGCAGTCGCGGACAGAACACTGAAGCTTTCTTT
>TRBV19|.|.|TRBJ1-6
CASSIRPPHGGNSPLHF
TGTGCCAGTAGCATCCGACCCCCCCACGGCGGGAATTCACCCCTCCACTTT
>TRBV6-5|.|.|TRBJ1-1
CASSYYEARLNTEAFF
TGTGCCAGCAGTTACTACGAGGCCAGACTTAACACTGAAGCTTTCTTT
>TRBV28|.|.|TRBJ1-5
CASSPPGRGGYQPQHF
TGTGCCAGCAGTCCACCGGGTAGGGGGGGCTATCAGCCCCAGCATTTT
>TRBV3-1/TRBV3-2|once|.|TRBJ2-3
CASSTRTEDTQYF
TGTGCCAGCAGCACTCGGACAGAGGATACGCAGTATTTT
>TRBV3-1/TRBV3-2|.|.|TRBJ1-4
CASSHNLATNEKLFF
TGTGCCAGCAGCCATAACTTAGCAACTAATGAAAAACTGTTTTTT
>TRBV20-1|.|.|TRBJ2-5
CSTELQETQYF
TGCAGTACTGAGCTGCAAGAGACCCAGTACTTC
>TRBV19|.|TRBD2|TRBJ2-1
CASSIALAGGRYNEQFF
TGTGCCAGTAGTATAGCCCTAGCGGGGGGCCGCTACAATGAGCAGTTCTTC
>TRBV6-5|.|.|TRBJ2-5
CATSIGETQYF
TGTGCCACTTCTATCGGTGAGACCCAGTACTTC
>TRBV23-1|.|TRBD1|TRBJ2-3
CASSQGPGQGGADTQYF
TGCGCCAGCAGTCAAGGGCCGGGACAGGGAGGCGCAGATACGCAGTATTTT
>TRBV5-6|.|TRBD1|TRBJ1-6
CASSPDRGGSPLHF
TGTGCCAGCAGCCCGGACAGGGGCGGTTCACCCCTCCACTTT
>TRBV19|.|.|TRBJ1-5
CASSIGQYSNQPQHF
TGTGCCAGTAGTATAGGACAATATAGCAATCAGCCCCAGCATTTT